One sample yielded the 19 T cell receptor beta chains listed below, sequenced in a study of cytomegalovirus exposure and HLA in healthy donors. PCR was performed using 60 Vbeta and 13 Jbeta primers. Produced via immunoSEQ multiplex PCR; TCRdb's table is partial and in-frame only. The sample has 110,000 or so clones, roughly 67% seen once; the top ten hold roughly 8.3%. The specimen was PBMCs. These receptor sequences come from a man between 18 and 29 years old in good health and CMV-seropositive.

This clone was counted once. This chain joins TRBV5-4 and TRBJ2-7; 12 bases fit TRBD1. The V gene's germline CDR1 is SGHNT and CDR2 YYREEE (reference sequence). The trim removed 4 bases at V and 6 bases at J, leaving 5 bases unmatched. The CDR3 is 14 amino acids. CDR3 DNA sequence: TGTGCCAGCAGCCAAAGGGACAGGGGGCGCGAGCAGTACTTC. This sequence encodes CASSQRDRGREQYF.

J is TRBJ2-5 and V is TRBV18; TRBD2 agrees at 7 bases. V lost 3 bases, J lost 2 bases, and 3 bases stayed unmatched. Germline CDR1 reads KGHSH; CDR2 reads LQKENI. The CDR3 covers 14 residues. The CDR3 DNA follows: TGTGCCAGCTCACCTTTCGGGGGGCAAGAGACCCAGTACTTC. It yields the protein CASSPFGGQETQYF.

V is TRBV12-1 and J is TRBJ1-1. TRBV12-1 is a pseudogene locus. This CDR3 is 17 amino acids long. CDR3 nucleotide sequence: TGTGCCAGCAGGGAGAGGACGATTATTTCGGGGATCACTGAAGCTTTCTTT. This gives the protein CASRERTIISGITEAFF.

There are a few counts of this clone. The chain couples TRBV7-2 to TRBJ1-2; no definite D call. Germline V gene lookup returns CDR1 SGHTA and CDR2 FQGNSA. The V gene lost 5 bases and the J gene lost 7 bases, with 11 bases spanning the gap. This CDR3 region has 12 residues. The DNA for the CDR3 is TGTGCCAGCAGCCCGATGAGCCGTGGCTACACCTTC. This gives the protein CASSPMSRGYTF.

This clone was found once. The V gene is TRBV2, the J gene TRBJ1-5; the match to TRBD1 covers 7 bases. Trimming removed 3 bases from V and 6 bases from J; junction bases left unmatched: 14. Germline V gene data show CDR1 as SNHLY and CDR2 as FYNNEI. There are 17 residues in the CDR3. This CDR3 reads CASSDHRYRGGGQPQHF. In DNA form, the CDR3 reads TGTGCCAGCAGTGACCACAGATACAGGGGTGGCGGTCAGCCCCAGCATTTT.

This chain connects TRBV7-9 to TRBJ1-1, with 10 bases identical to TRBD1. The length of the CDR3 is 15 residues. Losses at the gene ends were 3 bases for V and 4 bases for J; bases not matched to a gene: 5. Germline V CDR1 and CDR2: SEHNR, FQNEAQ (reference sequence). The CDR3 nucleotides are TGTGCCAGCAGCTTGGGGACAGGGGTCGGCACTGAAGCTTTCTTT. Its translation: CASSLGTGVGTEAFF.

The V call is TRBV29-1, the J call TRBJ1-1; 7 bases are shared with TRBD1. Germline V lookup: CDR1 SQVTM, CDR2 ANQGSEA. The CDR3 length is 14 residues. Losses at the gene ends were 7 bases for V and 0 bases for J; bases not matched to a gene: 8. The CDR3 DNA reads TGCAGCGGCCGGGACAGCGGTATGAACACTGAAGCTTTCTTT. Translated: CSGRDSGMNTEAFF.

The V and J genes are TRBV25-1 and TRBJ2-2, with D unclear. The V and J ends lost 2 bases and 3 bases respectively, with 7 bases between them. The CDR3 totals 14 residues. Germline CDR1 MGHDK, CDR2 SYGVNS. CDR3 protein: CASSESSHTGELFF. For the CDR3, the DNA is TGTGCCAGCAGTGAAAGCTCGCACACCGGGGAGCTGTTTTTT.

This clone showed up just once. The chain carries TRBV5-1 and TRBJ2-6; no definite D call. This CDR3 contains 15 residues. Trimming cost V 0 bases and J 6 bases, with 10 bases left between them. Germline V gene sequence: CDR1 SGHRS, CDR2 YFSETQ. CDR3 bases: TGCGCCAGCAGCTTGGACACGCTCGCGGCCAACGTCCTGACTTTC. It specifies CASSLDTLAANVLTF.

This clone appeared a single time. The CDR3 here is CASSHPGDGYTF. Written as DNA, the CDR3 is TGTGCCAGCAGTCACCCAGGGGATGGCTACACCTTC. The chain carries TRBV28 and TRBJ1-2; D might be TRBD1 (6 bases). Germline loops: CDR1 MDHEN, CDR2 SYDVKM. V was clipped by 5 bases and J by 6 bases, with 10 bases between them. The CDR3 sequence is 12 residues long.

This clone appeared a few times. CDR3 nucleotide sequence: TGTGCCAGCCTCGACGGCGGAGGCACAGATACGCAGTATTTT. It encodes CASLDGGGTDTQYF. This chain links TRBV27 with TRBJ2-3; D gene unclear. V shed 8 bases and J shed 1 base, with 13 bases lying between them. Germline assignment: CDR1 MNHEY and CDR2 SMNVEV (reference sequence). CDR3 length: 14 amino acids.

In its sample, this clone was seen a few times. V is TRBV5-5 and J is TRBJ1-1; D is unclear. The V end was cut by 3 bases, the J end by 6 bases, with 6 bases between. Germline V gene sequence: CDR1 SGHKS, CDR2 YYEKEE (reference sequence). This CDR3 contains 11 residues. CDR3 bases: TGTGCCAGCAGCTCCCTCTCTGAAGCTTTCTTT. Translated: CASSSLSEAFF.

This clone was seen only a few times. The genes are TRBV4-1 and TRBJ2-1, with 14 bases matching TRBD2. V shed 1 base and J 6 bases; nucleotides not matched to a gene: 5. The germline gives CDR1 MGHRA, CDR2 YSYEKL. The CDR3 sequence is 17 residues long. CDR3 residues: CASSQGVGTSGGNEQFF. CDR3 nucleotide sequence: TGCGCCAGCAGCCAAGGGGTAGGGACTAGCGGGGGCAATGAGCAGTTCTTC.

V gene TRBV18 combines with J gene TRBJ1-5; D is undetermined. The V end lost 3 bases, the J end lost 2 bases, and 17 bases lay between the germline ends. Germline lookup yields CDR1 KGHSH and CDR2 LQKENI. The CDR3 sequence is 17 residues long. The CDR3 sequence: CASSPGLSGGRNQPQHF. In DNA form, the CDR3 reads TGTGCCAGCTCACCGGGTCTTTCGGGCGGGCGCAATCAGCCCCAGCATTTT.

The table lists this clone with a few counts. CDR3 in DNA: TGTGCCAGCTCACCGGACAGGCTAGTCTATAATTCACCCCTCCACTTT. Protein: CASSPDRLVYNSPLHF. The chain links TRBV18 to TRBJ1-6; TRBD1 matches 7 bases. The CDR3 loop spans 16 amino acids. Germline lookup yields CDR1 KGHSH and CDR2 LQKENI. Trimming took 3 bases from V and 3 from J; bases not matched to a gene: 5. The variable domain in full, completed from reference TRBV18 and TRBJ1-6, reads NAGVMQNPRHLVRRRGQEARLRCSPMKGHSHVYWYRQLPEEGLKFMVYLQKENIIDESGMPKERFSAEFPKEGPSILRIQQVVRGDSAAYFCASSPDRLVYNSPLHFGNGTRLTVT.

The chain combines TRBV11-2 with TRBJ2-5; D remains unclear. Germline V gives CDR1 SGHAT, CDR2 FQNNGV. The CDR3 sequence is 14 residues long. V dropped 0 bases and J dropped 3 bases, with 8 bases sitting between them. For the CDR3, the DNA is TGTGCCAGCAGCTTAGATTGGGCTAAAGAGACCCAGTACTTC. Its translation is CASSLDWAKETQYF. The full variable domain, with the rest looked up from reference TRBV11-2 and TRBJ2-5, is EAGVAQSPRYKIIEKRQSVAFWCNPISGHATLYWYQQILGQGPKLLIQFQNNGVVDDSQLPKDRFSAERLKGVDSTLKIQPAKLEDSAVYLCASSLDWAKETQYFGPGTRLLVL.

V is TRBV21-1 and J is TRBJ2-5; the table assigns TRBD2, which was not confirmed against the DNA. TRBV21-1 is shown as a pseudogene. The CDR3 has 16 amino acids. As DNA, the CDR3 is TGTGCCAGCAGCAAAGAAATAAGGCTGAGGGTAGAGACCCAGTACTTC. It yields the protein CASSKEIRLRVETQYF.

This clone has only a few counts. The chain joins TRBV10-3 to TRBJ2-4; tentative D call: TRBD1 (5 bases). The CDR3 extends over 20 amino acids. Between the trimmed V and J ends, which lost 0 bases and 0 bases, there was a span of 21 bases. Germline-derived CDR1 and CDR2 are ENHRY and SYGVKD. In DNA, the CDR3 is TGTGCCATCAGTGAGTCGACTCATGGTGGCAGGGATCTAGCCAAAAACATTCAGTACTTC. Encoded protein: CAISESTHGGRDLAKNIQYF.

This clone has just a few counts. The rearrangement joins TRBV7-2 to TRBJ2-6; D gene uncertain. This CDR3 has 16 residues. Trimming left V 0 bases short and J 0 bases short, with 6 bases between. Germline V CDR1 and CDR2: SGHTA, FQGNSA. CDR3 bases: TGTGCCAGCAGCTTAGCGTCGAGCTCTGGGGCCAACGTCCTGACTTTC. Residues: CASSLASSSGANVLTF. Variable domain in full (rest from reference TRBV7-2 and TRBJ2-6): GAGVSQSPSNKVTEKGKDVELRCDPISGHTALYWYRQSLGQGLEFLIYFQGNSAPDKSGLPSDRFSAERTGGSVSTLTIQRTQQEDSAVYLCASSLASSSGANVLTFGAGSRLTVL.